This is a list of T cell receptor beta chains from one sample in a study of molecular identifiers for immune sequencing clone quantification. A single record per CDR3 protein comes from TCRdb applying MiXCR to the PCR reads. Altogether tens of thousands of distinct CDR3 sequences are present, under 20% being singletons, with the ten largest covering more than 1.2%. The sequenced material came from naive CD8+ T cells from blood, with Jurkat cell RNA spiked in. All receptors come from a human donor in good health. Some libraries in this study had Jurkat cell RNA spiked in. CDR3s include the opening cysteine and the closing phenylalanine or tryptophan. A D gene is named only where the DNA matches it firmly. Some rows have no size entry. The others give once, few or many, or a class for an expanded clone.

TGCGCCAGCAGTCTAGAGTCGAGTATGAACACTGAAGCTTTCTTT CASSLESSMNTEAFF many TRBJ1-1 TRBV23-1 .
TGTGCCAGCAGCTTATTTGGTGTACAGACTACCTACGAGCAGTACTTC CASSLFGVQTTYEQYF . TRBJ2-7 TRBV11-2 .
TGCAGTGCCAGAGATAGAGACAGGGACAATACGCCGTATTTT CSARDRDRDNTPYF . TRBJ2-3 TRBV20-1 TRBD1
TGTGCCAGCAGCTTAGGCGTTTCCGGGGAGCTGTTTTTT CASSLGVSGELFF few TRBJ2-2 TRBV7-2 .
TGTGCCAGCAGTTTCAGGGGGCGATGGGCCGAGCAGTACTTC CASSFRGRWAEQYF many TRBJ2-7 TRBV28 TRBD1
TGTGCCTGGGGGGTTCCCGACTACCAAGAGACCCAGTACTTC CAWGVPDYQETQYF . TRBJ2-5 TRBV30 .
TGTGCCAGCAGTGAATCCGGTGAAAACTATGGCTACACCTTC CASSESGENYGYTF many TRBJ1-2 TRBV25-1 .
TGCGCCAGCAGCTTGGATCACCGGTCCTCCACAGATACGCAGTATTTT CASSLDHRSSTDTQYF many TRBJ2-3 TRBV5-1 .
TGTGCCAGCGAGGGGGCATTTACCGGGGAGCTGTTTTTT CASEGAFTGELFF many TRBJ2-2 TRBV25-1 TRBD1
TGTGCCGGCAGCTACGGAGGCACCGGGGAGCTGTTTTTT CAGSYGGTGELFF . TRBJ2-2 TRBV25-1 .
TGTGCCACCAGTGATCCGGTCGATCAAGCTTTCTTT CATSDPVDQAFF many TRBJ1-1 TRBV24-1 .
TGCAGTGCTAGAGATGGCGAGACAGGTTCCTACGAGCAGTACTTC CSARDGETGSYEQYF . TRBJ2-7 TRBV20-1 .
TGTGCCACCAGTGACCACGACGGGGTGACAGCGTCTAGCACAGATACGCAGTATTTT CATSDHDGVTASSTDTQYF many TRBJ2-3 TRBV24-1 .
TGTGCCAGCAGCCCCCGGGACTACAATCAGCCCCAGCATTTT CASSPRDYNQPQHF . TRBJ1-5 TRBV6-2/TRBV6-3 .
TGTGCCAGTAGTCCGACTAGCGGGAGTTACGGGCAGTACTTC CASSPTSGSYGQYF . TRBJ2-7 TRBV19 TRBD2
TGCAGTGCTAGAAATAGCGGGAGGACAGATACGCAGTATTTT CSARNSGRTDTQYF many TRBJ2-3 TRBV20-1 TRBD2
TGCAGTGCCAGTGAAGCTTTCTTT CSASEAFF . TRBJ1-1 TRBV20-1 .
TGTGCCAGCAGCCACGGGACAGCCGATTACAATGAGCAGTTCTTC CASSHGTADYNEQFF many TRBJ2-1 TRBV14 TRBD1
TGTGCCAGCAGCTTAATGGAGACAACTAATGAAAAACTGTTTTTT CASSLMETTNEKLFF many TRBJ1-4 TRBV13 .
TGTGCCAGCAGTTGGGGACAGGGAAATTCACCCCTCCACTTT CASSWGQGNSPLHF few TRBJ1-6 TRBV12-3/TRBV12-4 TRBD1
TGTGCCAGCAGCCCCCGGGCTGTAGCCTACGAGCAGTACTTC CASSPRAVAYEQYF many TRBJ2-7 TRBV3-1 .
TGTGCCAGCAGTTCAGGGAGAACATACGAGCAGTACTTC CASSSGRTYEQYF many TRBJ2-7 TRBV6-2/TRBV6-3 .
TGTGCCAGTACCGAGTCCCTTGATAGCTCCTACAATGAGCAGTTCTTC CASTESLDSSYNEQFF few TRBJ2-1 TRBV19 .
TGTGCCAGCAGTCCAATACAGGGTCATGAGCAGTTCTTC CASSPIQGHEQFF . TRBJ2-1 TRBV28 .
TGTGCCAGCAGCCTAAGACTAGCGGAGCTCACAGATACGCAGTATTTT CASSLRLAELTDTQYF many TRBJ2-3 TRBV7-9 TRBD2
TGTGCCAGCAGCTTGGCGGGCTACACAAGCTCTGGGGCCAACGTCCTGACTTTC CASSLAGYTSSGANVLTF many TRBJ2-6 TRBV11-2 .
TGTGCCAGCAGTTTGACGGGGCTGATGAACACTGAAGCTTTCTTT CASSLTGLMNTEAFF many TRBJ1-1 TRBV27 .
TGTGCCAGCAGTTCCCAGGGTCCCTACGAGCAGTACTTC CASSSQGPYEQYF many TRBJ2-7 TRBV27 .
TGTGCCAGCAGTTCCGGGACAGCCAACTATGGCTACACCTTC CASSSGTANYGYTF . TRBJ1-2 TRBV6-5 TRBD1
TGCAGTGCTAGAGATGGATGGGGGCAGAATCAGCCCCAGCATTTT CSARDGWGQNQPQHF many TRBJ1-5 TRBV20-1 .
TGTGCCAGCAGCTTGGGGACTAGCGGCGCCGGGGAGCTGTTTTTT CASSLGTSGAGELFF few TRBJ2-2 TRBV5-4 TRBD2
TGTGCCAGCGGTGAGGGGACCTACGAGCAGTACTTC CASGEGTYEQYF many TRBJ2-7 TRBV7-9 .
TGTGCCAGCAGCCGGGACGGGGCGGGAGACCGCGAGCAGTACTTC CASSRDGAGDREQYF few TRBJ2-7 TRBV13 TRBD2
TGTGCCAGCAGCCCCCCTAGCAGGCGGGAGGGCGGTGAGCAGTTCTTC CASSPPSRREGGEQFF few TRBJ2-1 TRBV9 TRBD2
TGCAGTGCGCTTACGGGGACTGCCTACGAGCAGTACTTC CSALTGTAYEQYF many TRBJ2-7 TRBV20-1 .
TGTGCCAGCAGCCATGTCGGGAGGGGGAATGAGCAGTTCTTC CASSHVGRGNEQFF . TRBJ2-1 TRBV3-1 TRBD2
TGTGCCAGCAGCTTGTTTACGTCGGGGACATACGAGCAGTACTTC CASSLFTSGTYEQYF few TRBJ2-7 TRBV5-6 .
TGCAGTGCTAGAGCCATGGACGGCGGAGGAAACACCATATATTTT CSARAMDGGGNTIYF many TRBJ1-3 TRBV20-1 .
TGTGCCAGCAGCGTCATCGTGGGGTCAATCGAAGCTTTCTTT CASSVIVGSIEAFF many TRBJ1-1 TRBV9 .
TGCAGTGCTAAGGAACCGGGACTCTCCTACAATGAGCAGTTCTTC CSAKEPGLSYNEQFF . TRBJ2-1 TRBV20-1 .
TGCGCCAGCAGCCAAGAGGTGCGGGCCCTCAGTAATAATGAGCAGTTCTTC CASSQEVRALSNNEQFF many TRBJ2-1 TRBV4-1 .
TGTGCCAGCAGTGGGCCTGCGGGAGGGCCTAGCGGTGAGCAGTTCTTC CASSGPAGGPSGEQFF many TRBJ2-1 TRBV12-3/TRBV12-4 TRBD2
TGTGCCACCGGGGACAGGGGGTCTCGAGAGACCCAGTACTTC CATGDRGSRETQYF . TRBJ2-5 TRBV24-1 TRBD1
TGTGCCAGCAGCTCCGGGACAGGGAATCAGCCCCAGCATTTT CASSSGTGNQPQHF many TRBJ1-5 TRBV5-6 TRBD1
TGTGCCAGCAGCTCCGGGTTTGTGGCCGTCGATGACTACACCTTC CASSSGFVAVDDYTF many TRBJ1-2 TRBV7-9 .
TGTGCCAGCAGCCGCCCCGGGACAGACCCCTACGAGCAGTACTTC CASSRPGTDPYEQYF many TRBJ2-7 TRBV12-3/TRBV12-4 TRBD1
TGTGCCAGTGGTGCTGGGTCGATGCACTACGAGCAGTACTTC CASGAGSMHYEQYF . TRBJ2-7 TRBV19 .
TGCGCCAGCAGCTTGACTTCGCCTGCCGGGACTACCAACTTGGAGCAGTTCTTC CASSLTSPAGTTNLEQFF many TRBJ2-1 TRBV5-1 TRBD2
TGTGCCAGCAGTTGGACTGGGGGAACCTACGAGCAGTACTTC CASSWTGGTYEQYF . TRBJ2-7 TRBV12-3/TRBV12-4 .
TGTGCCAGCAGTTTGCCCCCTACGGTGAGCGGGAACACAGATACGCAGTATTTT CASSLPPTVSGNTDTQYF many TRBJ2-3 TRBV12-3/TRBV12-4 TRBD2
TGTGCCAGCAGCTTGGCAGTTAGTTTGAACTCTGGGGCCAACGTCCTGACTTTC CASSLAVSLNSGANVLTF many TRBJ2-6 TRBV5-6 .
TGCAGCGGCGGGACAGGGGCTTACGAGCAGTACTTC CSGGTGAYEQYF . TRBJ2-7 TRBV29-1 TRBD1
TGTGCCAGCAGCTATCCACCGGAGACTGGCGACACCATATATTTT CASSYPPETGDTIYF many TRBJ1-3 TRBV5-6 .
TGTGCCAGCAGCCGACCCCCGGGACTTACACGTAATGAGCAGTTCTTC CASSRPPGLTRNEQFF few TRBJ2-1 TRBV11-1 .
TGTGCCAGCAGACCCGACAGCCCCAATCAGCCCCAGCATTTT CASRPDSPNQPQHF many TRBJ1-5 TRBV12-3/TRBV12-4 .
TGCGCCAGCAGCTTGCGACAGGGATTCTACGAGCAGTACTTC CASSLRQGFYEQYF many TRBJ2-7 TRBV5-1 TRBD1
TGTGCCAGCAGATCAACAGGGAGAGGTTCACCCCTCCACTTT CASRSTGRGSPLHF many TRBJ1-6 TRBV28 .
TGTGCCAGCAGTTTTTTTAGGGGGGGCGCAGCCAAAAACATTCAGTACTTC CASSFFRGGAAKNIQYF few TRBJ2-4 TRBV28 .
TGCAGCCTCGTCACCGGGACAGGGCTGAATGAGCAGTTCTTC CSLVTGTGLNEQFF many TRBJ2-1 TRBV29-1 TRBD1